These T cell receptor beta chains were read from a single sample in a study of blood T cell repertoires in COVID-19. Clones were read by immunoSEQ multiplex PCR, and TCRdb kept only the in-frame ones, dropping some. The sample has around 340,000 clones, roughly 85% seen once; the top ten hold approximately 4.4%. Sequences were obtained from PBMCs or T cells enriched from blood (not recorded which). These receptors originate from a woman between 40 and 55 years old with acute COVID-19. Both conserved end residues are part of each CDR3. Each record gives: clone size, V gene, J gene, D gene, CDR3 protein, CDR3 DNA. The D gene is left open where the match is weak. Clone sizes are given selectively: once, few, many, or a class where the clone is expanded.

clone_size: once
v_call: TRBV4-3
j_call: TRBJ1-4
d_call: .
cdr3_aa: CASSRRGSTNEKLFF
cdr3_nt: TGCGCCAGCAGCCGCAGAGGGTCAACTAATGAAAAACTGTTTTTT

clone_size: .
v_call: TRBV7-2
j_call: TRBJ1-2
d_call: TRBD1
cdr3_aa: CASSPRQGASYGYTF
cdr3_nt: TGTGCCAGCAGCCCTAGACAGGGGGCGAGCTATGGCTACACCTTC

clone_size: .
v_call: TRBV7-9
j_call: TRBJ1-1
d_call: .
cdr3_aa: CASSGQKNTEAFF
cdr3_nt: TGTGCCAGCAGCGGACAGAAGAACACTGAAGCTTTCTTT

clone_size: .
v_call: TRBV28
j_call: TRBJ1-6
d_call: .
cdr3_aa: CASTKRSGAYNSPLHF
cdr3_nt: TGTGCCAGCACCAAAAGGTCAGGGGCCTATAATTCACCCCTCCACTTT

clone_size: .
v_call: TRBV28
j_call: TRBJ1-5
d_call: TRBD1
cdr3_aa: CASSSAGGKKYSNQPQHF
cdr3_nt: TGTGCCAGCAGTTCAGCAGGGGGCAAAAAATATAGCAATCAGCCCCAGCATTTT

clone_size: .
v_call: TRBV7-8
j_call: TRBJ2-2
d_call: .
cdr3_aa: CASSALGVPGITGELFF
cdr3_nt: TGTGCCAGCAGCGCCCTCGGCGTCCCGGGGATCACCGGGGAGCTGTTTTTT

clone_size: .
v_call: TRBV6-2/TRBV6-3
j_call: TRBJ1-5
d_call: TRBD1
cdr3_aa: CASSYGTALKYSNQPQHF
cdr3_nt: TGTGCCAGCAGTTATGGGACAGCCTTGAAATATAGCAATCAGCCCCAGCATTTT

clone_size: once
v_call: TRBV18
j_call: TRBJ1-1
d_call: .
cdr3_aa: CASSPPTATGAFF
cdr3_nt: TGTGCCAGCTCACCACCCACAGCCACAGGAGCTTTCTTT

clone_size: .
v_call: TRBV7-2
j_call: TRBJ1-2
d_call: .
cdr3_aa: CASSFSSSYGYTF
cdr3_nt: TGTGCCAGCAGCTTCAGTTCCAGCTATGGCTACACCTTC

clone_size: .
v_call: TRBV29-1
j_call: TRBJ1-1
d_call: .
cdr3_aa: CSGSETGNTEAFF
cdr3_nt: TGCAGCGGTAGCGAGACAGGGAACACTGAAGCTTTCTTT

clone_size: once
v_call: TRBV6-6
j_call: TRBJ1-2
d_call: .
cdr3_aa: CASSPPPWSPSGYTF
cdr3_nt: TGTGCCAGCAGTCCCCCCCCATGGAGCCCGTCGGGCTACACCTTC

clone_size: .
v_call: TRBV7-2
j_call: TRBJ2-1
d_call: .
cdr3_aa: CASSPRGGASSYNEQFF
cdr3_nt: TGTGCCAGCAGCCCAAGGGGGGGGGCAAGCTCCTACAATGAGCAGTTCTTC

clone_size: few
v_call: TRBV27
j_call: TRBJ1-2
d_call: .
cdr3_aa: CASSLWGQNYGYTF
cdr3_nt: TGTGCCAGCAGTTTATGGGGGCAGAATTATGGCTACACCTTC

clone_size: .
v_call: TRBV18
j_call: TRBJ2-7
d_call: TRBD1
cdr3_aa: CASSPATGSEQYF
cdr3_nt: TGTGCCAGCTCACCAGCGACAGGGTCCGAGCAGTACTTC